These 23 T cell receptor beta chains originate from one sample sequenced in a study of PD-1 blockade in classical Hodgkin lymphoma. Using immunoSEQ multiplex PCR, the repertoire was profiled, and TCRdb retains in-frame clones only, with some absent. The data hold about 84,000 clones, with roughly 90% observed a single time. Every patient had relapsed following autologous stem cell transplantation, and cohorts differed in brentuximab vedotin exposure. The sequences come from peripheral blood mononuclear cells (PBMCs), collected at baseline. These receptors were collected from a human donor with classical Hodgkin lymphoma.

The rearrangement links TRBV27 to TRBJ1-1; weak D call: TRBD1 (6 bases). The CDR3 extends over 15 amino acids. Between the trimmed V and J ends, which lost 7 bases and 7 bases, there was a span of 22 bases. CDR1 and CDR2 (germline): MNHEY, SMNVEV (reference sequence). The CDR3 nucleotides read TGTGCCAGCACCACGACAGGAATCGGGCGTGGTGAAGCTTTCTTT. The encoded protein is CASTTTGIGRGEAFF.

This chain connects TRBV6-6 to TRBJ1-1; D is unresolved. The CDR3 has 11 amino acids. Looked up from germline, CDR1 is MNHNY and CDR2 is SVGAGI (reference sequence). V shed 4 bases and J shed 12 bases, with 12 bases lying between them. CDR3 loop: CASSLGDPPFF. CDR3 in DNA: TGTGCCAGCAGTTTAGGTGACCCACCTTTCTTT.

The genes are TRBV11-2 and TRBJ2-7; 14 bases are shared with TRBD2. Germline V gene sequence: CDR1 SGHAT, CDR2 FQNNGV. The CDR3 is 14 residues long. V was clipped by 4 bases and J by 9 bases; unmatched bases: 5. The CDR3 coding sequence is TGTGCCAGCAGCTCAGGGACTAGCGGGAGCGTGCAGTACTTC. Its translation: CASSSGTSGSVQYF.

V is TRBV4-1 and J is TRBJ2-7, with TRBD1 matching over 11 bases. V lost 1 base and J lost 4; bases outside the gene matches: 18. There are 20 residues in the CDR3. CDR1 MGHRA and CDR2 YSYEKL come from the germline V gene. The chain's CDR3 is CASSQADAGTGGGIIYEQYF. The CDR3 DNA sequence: TGCGCCAGCAGCCAAGCCGACGCCGGGACAGGGGGAGGTATAATATACGAGCAGTACTTC.

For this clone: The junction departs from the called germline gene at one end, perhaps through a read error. The CDR3, as DNA: TGCGCCAGCAGCCTAGGACAGGGTTCCTCCGAGCAGTACTTC. This sequence encodes CASSLGQGSSEQYF. This chain uses TRBV5-1 with TRBJ2-7, with 8 bases fitting TRBD1. This CDR3 comprises 14 residues. Germline V gives CDR1 SGHRS, CDR2 YFSETQ. Combining the CDR3 with reference TRBV5-1 and TRBJ2-7 gives the whole variable domain KAGVTQTPRYLIKTRGQQVTLSCSPISGHRSVSWYQQTPGQGLQFLFEYFSETQRNKGNFPGRFSGRQFSNSRSEMNVSTLELGDSALYLCASSLGQGSSEQYFGPGTRLTVT.

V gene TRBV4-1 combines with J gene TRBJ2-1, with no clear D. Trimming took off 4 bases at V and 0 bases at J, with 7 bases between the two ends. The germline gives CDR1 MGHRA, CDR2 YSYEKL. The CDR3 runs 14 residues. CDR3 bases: TGCGCCAGCAGCCGTCTGAGCTCCTACAATGAGCAGTTCTTC. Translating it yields CASSRLSSYNEQFF.

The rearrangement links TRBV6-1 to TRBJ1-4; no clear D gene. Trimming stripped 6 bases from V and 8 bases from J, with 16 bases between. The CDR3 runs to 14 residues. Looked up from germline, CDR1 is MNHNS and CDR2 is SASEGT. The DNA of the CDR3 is TGTGCCAGCAGCTTAAACCCGGACGGCGAAAAACTGTTTTTT. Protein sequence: CASSLNPDGEKLFF.

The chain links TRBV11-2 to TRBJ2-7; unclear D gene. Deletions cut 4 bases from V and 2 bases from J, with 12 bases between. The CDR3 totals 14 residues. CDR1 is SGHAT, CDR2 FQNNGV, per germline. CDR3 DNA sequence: TGTGCCAGCAGCTCACTAAAAAGGCCCTACGAGCAGTACTTC. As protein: CASSSLKRPYEQYF. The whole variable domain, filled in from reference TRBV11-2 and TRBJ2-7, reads EAGVAQSPRYKIIEKRQSVAFWCNPISGHATLYWYQQILGQGPKLLIQFQNNGVVDDSQLPKDRFSAERLKGVDSTLKIQPAKLEDSAVYLCASSSLKRPYEQYFGPGTRLTVT.

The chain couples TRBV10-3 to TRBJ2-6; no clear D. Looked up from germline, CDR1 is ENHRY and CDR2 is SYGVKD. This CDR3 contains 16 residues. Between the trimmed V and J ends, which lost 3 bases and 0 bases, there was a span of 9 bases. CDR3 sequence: CAISDSASSGANVLTF. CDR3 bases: TGTGCCATCAGTGACTCGGCGAGCTCTGGGGCCAACGTCCTGACTTTC.

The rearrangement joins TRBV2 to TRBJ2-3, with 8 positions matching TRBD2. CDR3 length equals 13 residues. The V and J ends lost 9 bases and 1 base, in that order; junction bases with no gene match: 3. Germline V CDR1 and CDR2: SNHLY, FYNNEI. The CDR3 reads CASLAGRTDTQYF. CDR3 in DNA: TGTGCCAGTCTAGCGGGCCGCACAGATACGCAGTATTTT.

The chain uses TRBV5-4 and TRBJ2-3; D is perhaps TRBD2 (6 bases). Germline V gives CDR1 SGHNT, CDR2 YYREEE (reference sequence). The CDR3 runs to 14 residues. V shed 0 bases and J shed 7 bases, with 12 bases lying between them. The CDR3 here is CASSLGGEAYTQYF. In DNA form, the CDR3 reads TGTGCCAGCAGCTTGGGGGGGGAAGCATATACGCAGTATTTT.

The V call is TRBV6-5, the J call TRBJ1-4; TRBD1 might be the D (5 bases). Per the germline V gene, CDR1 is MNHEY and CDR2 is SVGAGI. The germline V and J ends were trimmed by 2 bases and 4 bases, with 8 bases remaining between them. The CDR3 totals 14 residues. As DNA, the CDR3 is TGTGCCAGCAGTTACGAGGGGTTTAATGAAAAACTGTTTTTT. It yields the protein CASSYEGFNEKLFF.

For the CDR3, the DNA is TGTGCCAGCACCCGGTTTGGGTTGGGAAACACCATATATTTT. It is translated as CASTRFGLGNTIYF. The chain employs TRBV7-4 and TRBJ1-3; unclear D gene. Germline lookup yields CDR1 SGHVT and CDR2 SQSDAQ. Trimming removed 7 bases at V and 4 bases at J, with 14 bases between. This CDR3 has 14 amino acids.

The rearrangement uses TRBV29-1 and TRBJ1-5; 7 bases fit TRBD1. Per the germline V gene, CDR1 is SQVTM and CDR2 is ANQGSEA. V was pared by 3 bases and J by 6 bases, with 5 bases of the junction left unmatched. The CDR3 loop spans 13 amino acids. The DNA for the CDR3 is TGCAGCGTTGAGTCAGGGGGTGGTCAGCCCCAGCATTTT. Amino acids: CSVESGGGQPQHF. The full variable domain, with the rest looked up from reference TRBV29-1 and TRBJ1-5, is SAVISQKPSRDICQRGTSLTIQCQVDSQVTMMFWYRQQPGQSLTLIATANQGSEATYESGFVIDKFPISRPNLTFSTLTVSNMSPEDSSIYLCSVESGGGQPQHFGDGTRLSIL.

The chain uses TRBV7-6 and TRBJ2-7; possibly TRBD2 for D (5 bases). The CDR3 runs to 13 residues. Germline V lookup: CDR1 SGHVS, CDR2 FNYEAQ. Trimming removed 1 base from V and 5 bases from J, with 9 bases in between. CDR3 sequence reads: CASSLVFGDEQYF. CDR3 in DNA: TGTGCCAGCAGCTTAGTTTTCGGGGACGAGCAGTACTTC.

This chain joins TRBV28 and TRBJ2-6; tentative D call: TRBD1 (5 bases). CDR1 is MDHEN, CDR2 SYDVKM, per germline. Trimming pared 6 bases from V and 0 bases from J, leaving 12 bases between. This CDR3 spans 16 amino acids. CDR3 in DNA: TGTGCCAGCAGGCAAGACAGTTACTCTGGGGCCAACGTCCTGACTTTC. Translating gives CASRQDSYSGANVLTF.

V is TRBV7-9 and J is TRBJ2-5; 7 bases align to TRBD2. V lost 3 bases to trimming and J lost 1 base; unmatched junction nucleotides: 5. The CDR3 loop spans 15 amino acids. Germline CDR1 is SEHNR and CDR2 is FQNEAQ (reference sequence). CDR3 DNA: TGTGCCAGCAGCTTGCCCCCTAGCGGCCAAGAGACCCAGTACTTC. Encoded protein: CASSLPPSGQETQYF.

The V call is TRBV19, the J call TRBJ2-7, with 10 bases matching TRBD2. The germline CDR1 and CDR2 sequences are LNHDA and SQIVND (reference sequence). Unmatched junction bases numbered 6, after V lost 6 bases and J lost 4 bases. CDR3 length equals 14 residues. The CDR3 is CASSGDSGRYEQYF. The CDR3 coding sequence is TGTGCCAGTAGCGGGGATAGCGGGAGGTACGAGCAGTACTTC.

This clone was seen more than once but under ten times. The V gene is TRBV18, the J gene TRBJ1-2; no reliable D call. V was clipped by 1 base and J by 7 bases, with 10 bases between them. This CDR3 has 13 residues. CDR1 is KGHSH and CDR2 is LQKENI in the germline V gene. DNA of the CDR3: TGTGCCAGCTCACCACTTGGTCATGTTGGCTACACCTTC. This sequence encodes CASSPLGHVGYTF.

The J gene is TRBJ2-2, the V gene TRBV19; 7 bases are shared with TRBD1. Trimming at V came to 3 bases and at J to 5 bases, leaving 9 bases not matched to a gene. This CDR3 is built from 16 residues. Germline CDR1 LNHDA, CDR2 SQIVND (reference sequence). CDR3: CASSIKATGSTGELFF. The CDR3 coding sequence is TGTGCCAGTAGTATTAAGGCGACAGGGTCAACCGGGGAGCTGTTTTTT.

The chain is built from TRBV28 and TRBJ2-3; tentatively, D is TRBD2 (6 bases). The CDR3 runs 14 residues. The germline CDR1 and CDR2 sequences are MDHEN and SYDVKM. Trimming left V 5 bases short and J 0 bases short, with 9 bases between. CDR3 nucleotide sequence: TGTGCCAGCAGTGCCGCGGGAAGCACAGATACGCAGTATTTT. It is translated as CASSAAGSTDTQYF.

CDR3 nucleotides: TGTGCCAGCAGCATTCAAACTTCGGGGGGGGACCGCTATGGCTACACCTTC. It yields the protein CASSIQTSGGDRYGYTF. This chain joins TRBV11-2 and TRBJ1-2; possible D gene TRBD1, 5 bases. Germline V CDR1 and CDR2: SGHAT, FQNNGV. The CDR3 loop spans 17 amino acids. V was trimmed by 5 bases and J by 4 bases, leaving 23 bases between them.

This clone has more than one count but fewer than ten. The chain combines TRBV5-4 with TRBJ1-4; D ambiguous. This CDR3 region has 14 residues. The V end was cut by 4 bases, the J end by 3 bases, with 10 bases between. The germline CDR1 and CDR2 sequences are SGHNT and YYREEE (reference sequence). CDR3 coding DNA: TGTGCCAGCAGCCGCCGAGGCCCTAATGAAAAACTGTTTTTT. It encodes CASSRRGPNEKLFF. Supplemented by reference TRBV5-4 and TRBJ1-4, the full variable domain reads ETGVTQSPTHLIKTRGQQVTLRCSSQSGHNTVSWYQQALGQGPQFIFQYYREEENGRGNFPPRFSGLQFPNYSSELNVNALELDDSALYLCASSRRGPNEKLFFGSGTQLSVL.